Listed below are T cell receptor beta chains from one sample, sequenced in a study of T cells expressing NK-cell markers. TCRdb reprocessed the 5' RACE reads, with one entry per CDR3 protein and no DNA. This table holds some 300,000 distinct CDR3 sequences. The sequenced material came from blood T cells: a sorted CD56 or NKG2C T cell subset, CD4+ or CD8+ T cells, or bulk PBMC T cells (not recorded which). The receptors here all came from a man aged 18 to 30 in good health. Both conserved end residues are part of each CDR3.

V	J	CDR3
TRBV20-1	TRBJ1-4	CSAGQQGENNEKLFF
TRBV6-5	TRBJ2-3	CASSYGGFVGTDTQYF
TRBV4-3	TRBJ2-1	CASSQEFGGTLRMFF
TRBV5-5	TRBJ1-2	CASSLVGVEGYTF
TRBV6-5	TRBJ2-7	CASSYLSEQYF
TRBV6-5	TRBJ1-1	CASSSTVWGTEAFF
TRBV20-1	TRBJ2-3	CSARAGGAPSDTQYF
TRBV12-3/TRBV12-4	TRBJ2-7	CASSRLQGAGYEQYF
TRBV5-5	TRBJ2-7	CASSLQGLTYEQYF
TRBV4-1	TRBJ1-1	CASSQGVLNTEAFF
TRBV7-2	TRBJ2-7	CASSSRQSYEQYF
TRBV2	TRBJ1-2	CASSEANRAITF
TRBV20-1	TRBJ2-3	CSARDNLAGSTDTQYF
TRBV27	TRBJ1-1	CASSLSGRQGTRNTEAFF
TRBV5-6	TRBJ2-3	CASSLKVGQYF
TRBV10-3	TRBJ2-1	CAISESPKNEQFF
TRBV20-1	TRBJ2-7	CSATLGGIEQYF
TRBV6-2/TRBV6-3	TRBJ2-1	CASSFGRAWNEQFF
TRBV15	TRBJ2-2	CATSNPDTNTGELFF
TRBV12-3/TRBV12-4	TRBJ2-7	CASSFQPLSYEQYF
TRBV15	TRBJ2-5	CATSSRTGNQETQYF
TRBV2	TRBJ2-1	CASSEWYSSNEQFF
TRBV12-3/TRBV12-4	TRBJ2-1	CASSRTGTGSRFF
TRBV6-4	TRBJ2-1	CASSESEGRDEQFF
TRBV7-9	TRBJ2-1	CASTRDRGYNEQFF
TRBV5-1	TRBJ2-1	CASSPGDRAGEQFF
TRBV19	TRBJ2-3	CATRNRGGARDTQYF
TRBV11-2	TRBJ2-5	CASSLVVLKTQYF